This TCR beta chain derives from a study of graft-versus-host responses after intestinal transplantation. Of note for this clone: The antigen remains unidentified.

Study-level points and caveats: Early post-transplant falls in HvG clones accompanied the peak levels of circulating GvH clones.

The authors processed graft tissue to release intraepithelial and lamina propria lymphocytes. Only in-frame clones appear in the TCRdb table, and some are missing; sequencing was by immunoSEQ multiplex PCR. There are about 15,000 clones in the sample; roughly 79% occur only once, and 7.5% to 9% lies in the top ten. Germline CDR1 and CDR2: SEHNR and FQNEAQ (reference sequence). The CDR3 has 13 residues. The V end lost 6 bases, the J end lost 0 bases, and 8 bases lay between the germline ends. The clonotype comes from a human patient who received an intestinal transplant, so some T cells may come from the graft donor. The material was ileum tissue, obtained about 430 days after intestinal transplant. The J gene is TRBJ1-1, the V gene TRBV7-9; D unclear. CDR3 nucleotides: TGTGCCAGCAGGCAGATCATGAACACTGAAGCTTTCTTT. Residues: CASRQIMNTEAFF. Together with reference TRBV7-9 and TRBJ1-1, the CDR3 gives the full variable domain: DTGVSQNPRHKITKRGQNVTFRCDPISEHNRLYWYRQTLGQGPEFLTYFQNEAQLEKSRLLSDRFSAERPKGSFSTLEIQRTEQGDSAMYLCASRQIMNTEAFFGQGTRLTVV.